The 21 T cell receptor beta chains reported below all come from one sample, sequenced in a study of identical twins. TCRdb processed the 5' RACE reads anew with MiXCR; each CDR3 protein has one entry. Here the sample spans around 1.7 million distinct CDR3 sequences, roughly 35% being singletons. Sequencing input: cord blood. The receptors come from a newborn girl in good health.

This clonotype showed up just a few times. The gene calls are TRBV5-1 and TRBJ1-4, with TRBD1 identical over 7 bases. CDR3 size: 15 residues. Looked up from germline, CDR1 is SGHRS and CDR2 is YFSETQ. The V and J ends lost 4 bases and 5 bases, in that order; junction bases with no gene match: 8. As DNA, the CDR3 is TGCGCCAGCAGCACAAACAGGGGAGGGAATGAAAAACTGTTTTTT. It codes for CASSTNRGGNEKLFF.

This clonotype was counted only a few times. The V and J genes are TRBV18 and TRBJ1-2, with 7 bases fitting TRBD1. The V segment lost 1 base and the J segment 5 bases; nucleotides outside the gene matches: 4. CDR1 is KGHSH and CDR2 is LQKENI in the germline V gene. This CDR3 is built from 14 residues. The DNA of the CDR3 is TGTGCCAGCTCACCACAAGCAGGGGGATATGGCTACACCTTC. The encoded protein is CASSPQAGGYGYTF.

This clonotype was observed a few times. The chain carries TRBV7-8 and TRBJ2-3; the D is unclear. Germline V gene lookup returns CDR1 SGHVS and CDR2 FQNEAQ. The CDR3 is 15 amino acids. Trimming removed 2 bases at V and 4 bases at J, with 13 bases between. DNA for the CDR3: TGTGCCAGCAGCTTAAAGAGGCAAGTCCCAGATACGCAGTATTTT. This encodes CASSLKRQVPDTQYF.

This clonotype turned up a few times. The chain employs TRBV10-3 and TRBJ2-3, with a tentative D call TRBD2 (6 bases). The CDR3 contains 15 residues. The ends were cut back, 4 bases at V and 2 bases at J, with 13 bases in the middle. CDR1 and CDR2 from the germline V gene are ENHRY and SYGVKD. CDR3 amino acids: CAISGGTRTTDTQYF. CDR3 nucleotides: TGTGCCATCAGTGGCGGGACTCGGACCACAGATACGCAGTATTTT.

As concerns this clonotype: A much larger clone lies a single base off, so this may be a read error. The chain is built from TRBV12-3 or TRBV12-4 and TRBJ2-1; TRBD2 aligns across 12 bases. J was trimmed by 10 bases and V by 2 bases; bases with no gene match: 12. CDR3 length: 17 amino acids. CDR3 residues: CASSLRLAGVLGDEQFF. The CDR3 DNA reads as TGTGCCAGCAGTTTAAGACTAGCGGGAGTTCTCGGGGACGAGCAGTTCTTC.

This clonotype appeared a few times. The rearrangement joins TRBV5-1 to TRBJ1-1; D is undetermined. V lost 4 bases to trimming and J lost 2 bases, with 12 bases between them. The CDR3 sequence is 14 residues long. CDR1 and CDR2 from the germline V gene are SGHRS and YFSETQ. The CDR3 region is CASSVSAANTEAFF. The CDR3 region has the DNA TGCGCCAGCAGCGTGTCAGCCGCAAACACTGAAGCTTTCTTT.

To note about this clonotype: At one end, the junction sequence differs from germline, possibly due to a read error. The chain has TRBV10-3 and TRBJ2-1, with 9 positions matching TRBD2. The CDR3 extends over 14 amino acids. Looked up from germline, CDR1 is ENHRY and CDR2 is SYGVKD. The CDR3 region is CAIKPGLADNGQFF. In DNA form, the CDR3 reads TGTGCCATCAAACCGGGACTAGCTGACAATGGGCAGTTCTTC.

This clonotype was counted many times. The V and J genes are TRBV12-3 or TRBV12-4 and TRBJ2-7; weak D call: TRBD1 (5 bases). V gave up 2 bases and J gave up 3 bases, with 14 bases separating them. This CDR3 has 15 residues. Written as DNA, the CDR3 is TGTGCCAGCAGTTTACAGGTCCAGGGTTACTACGAGCAGTACTTC. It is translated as CASSLQVQGYYEQYF.

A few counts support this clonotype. CDR3 sequence reads: CASSQLAAPYNEQFF. CDR3 DNA sequence: TGCGCCAGCAGCCAACTAGCGGCCCCCTACAATGAGCAGTTCTTC. The chain is built from TRBV10-2 and TRBJ2-1; 8 bases align to TRBD2. The CDR3 contains 15 residues. J was trimmed by 2 bases and V by 6 bases; bases with no gene match: 6. Looked up from germline, CDR1 is WSHSY and CDR2 is SAAADI.

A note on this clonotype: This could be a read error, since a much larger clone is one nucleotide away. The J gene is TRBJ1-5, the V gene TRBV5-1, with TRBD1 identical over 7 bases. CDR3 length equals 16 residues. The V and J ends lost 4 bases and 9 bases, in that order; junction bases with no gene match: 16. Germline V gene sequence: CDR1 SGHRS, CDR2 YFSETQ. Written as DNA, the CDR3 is TGCGCCAGCAGCATAATACAGGGGCGGGCTGAACTGCCCCAGCATTTT. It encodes CASSIIQGRAELPQHF.

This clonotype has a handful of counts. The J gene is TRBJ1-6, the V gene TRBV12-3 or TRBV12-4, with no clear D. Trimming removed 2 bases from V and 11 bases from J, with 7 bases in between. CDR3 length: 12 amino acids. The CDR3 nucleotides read TGTGCCAGCAGTTTACCGGGGACACCCCTCCACTTT. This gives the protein CASSLPGTPLHF.

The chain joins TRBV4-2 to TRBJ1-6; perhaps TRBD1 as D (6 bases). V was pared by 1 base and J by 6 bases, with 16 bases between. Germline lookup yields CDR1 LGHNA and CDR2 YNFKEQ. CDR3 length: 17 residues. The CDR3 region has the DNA TGTGCCAGCAGCCAAGTGTTCCACAGGGACGGTAATTCACCCCTCCACTTT. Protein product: CASSQVFHRDGNSPLHF.

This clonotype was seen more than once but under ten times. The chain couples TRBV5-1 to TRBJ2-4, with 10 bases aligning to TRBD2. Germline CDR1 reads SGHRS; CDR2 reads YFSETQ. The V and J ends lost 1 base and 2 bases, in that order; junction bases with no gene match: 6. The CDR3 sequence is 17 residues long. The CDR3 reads CASSLTSGAGTKNIQYF. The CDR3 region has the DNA TGCGCCAGCAGCTTGACTAGCGGGGCGGGGACCAAAAACATTCAGTACTTC.

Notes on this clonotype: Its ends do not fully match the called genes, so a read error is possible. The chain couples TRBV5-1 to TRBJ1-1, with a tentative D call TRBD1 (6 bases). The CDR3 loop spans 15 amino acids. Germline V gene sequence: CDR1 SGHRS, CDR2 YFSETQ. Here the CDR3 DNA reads TGCGCCAGCATCTTGCGGGGGGCCACCAACACTGAAGCTTTCTTT. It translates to CASILRGATNTEAFF.

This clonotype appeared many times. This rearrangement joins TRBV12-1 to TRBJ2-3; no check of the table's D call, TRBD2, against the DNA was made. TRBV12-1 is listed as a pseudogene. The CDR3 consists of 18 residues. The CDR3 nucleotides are TGTGCCAGCAGCTTTGAAATTAAGGGCGGGGGGTTCACAGATACGCAGTATTTT. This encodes CASSFEIKGGGFTDTQYF.

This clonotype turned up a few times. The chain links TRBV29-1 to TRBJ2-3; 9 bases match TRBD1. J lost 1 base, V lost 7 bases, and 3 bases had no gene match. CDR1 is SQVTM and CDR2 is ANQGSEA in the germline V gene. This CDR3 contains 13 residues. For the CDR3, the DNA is TGCAGCGGCCGGGACAGGGGCACAGATACGCAGTATTTT. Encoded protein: CSGRDRGTDTQYF.

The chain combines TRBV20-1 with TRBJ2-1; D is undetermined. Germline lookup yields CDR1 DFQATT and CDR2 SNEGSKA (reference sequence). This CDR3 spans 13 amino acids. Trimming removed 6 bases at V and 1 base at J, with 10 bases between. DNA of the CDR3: TGCAGTGCCTACTTTACTTCCTACAATGAGCAGTTCTTC. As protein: CSAYFTSYNEQFF.

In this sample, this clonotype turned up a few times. The CDR3 spells CASSTLTSGRTYNEQFF. The CDR3 region has the DNA TGTGCCAGCAGCACCCTCACAAGCGGGAGGACCTACAATGAGCAGTTCTTC. The chain recombines TRBV6-5 with TRBJ2-1; TRBD2 agrees at 9 bases. Germline assignment: CDR1 MNHEY and CDR2 SVGAGI. CDR3 size: 17 residues. J gave up 2 bases and V 6 bases, and 11 bases lay outside the gene matches.

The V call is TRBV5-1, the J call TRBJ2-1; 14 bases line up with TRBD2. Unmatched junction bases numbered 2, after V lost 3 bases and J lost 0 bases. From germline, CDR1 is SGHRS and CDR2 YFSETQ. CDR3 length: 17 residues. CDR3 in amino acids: CASSWGLAGVSYNEQFF. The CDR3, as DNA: TGCGCCAGCAGCTGGGGACTAGCGGGAGTCTCCTACAATGAGCAGTTCTTC.

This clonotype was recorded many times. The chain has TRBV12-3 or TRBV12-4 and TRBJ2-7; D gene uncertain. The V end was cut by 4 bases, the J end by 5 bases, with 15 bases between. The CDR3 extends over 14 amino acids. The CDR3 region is CASSSSGRVDEQYF. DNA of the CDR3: TGTGCCAGCAGTTCCTCGGGCCGGGTCGACGAGCAGTACTTC.

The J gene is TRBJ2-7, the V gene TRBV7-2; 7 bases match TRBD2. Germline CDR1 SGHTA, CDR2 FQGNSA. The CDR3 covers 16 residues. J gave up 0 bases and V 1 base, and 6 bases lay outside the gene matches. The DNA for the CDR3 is TGTGCCAGCAGCTTAGAAGCGGGAACTACCTCCTACGAGCAGTACTTC. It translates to CASSLEAGTTSYEQYF. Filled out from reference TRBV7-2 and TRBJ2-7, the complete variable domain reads GAGVSQSPSNKVTEKGKDVELRCDPISGHTALYWYRQSLGQGLEFLIYFQGNSAPDKSGLPSDRFSAERTGGSVSTLTIQRTQQEDSAVYLCASSLEAGTTSYEQYFGPGTRLTVT.